Below, 14 T cell receptor beta chains from the same sample are listed, as sequenced in a study of blood T cells in healthy people across ages. Sample-barcoded 5' priming and a J-beta primer mix drove a second PCR of roughly 6 to 12 cycles. MiXCR, run by TCRdb on the 5' RACE reads, gives a single entry per CDR3 protein. The sample yields about a million distinct CDR3 sequences, approximately 50% seen once. The specimen sequenced was blood. The receptors derive from a woman aged 55-69 years in good health.

The chain is built from TRBV6-6 and TRBJ1-2; D is uncertain. V was shortened by 2 bases and J by 1 base, with 8 bases between the two germline ends. CDR3 length: 14 residues. The germline CDR1 and CDR2 sequences are MNHNY and SVGAGI (reference sequence). CDR3 loop: CASSYEESNYGYTF. CDR3 nucleotides: TGTGCCAGCAGTTACGAGGAAAGTAACTATGGCTACACCTTC.

V gene TRBV20-1 combines with J gene TRBJ2-7, with 10 bases that match TRBD1. The CDR3 consists of 15 residues. Looked up from germline, CDR1 is DFQATT and CDR2 is SNEGSKA (reference sequence). J gave up 4 bases and V 1 base, and 7 bases lay outside the gene matches. This CDR3 is CSARGDRDRGYEQYF. Written as DNA, the CDR3 is TGCAGTGCTAGAGGAGACCGGGACAGGGGTTACGAGCAGTACTTC.

The chain has TRBV11-2 and TRBJ2-4, with TRBD2 matching over 7 bases. This CDR3 contains 16 residues. Germline V CDR1 and CDR2: SGHAT, FQNNGV. V was clipped by 1 base and J by 9 bases; unmatched bases: 12. CDR3 loop: CASSLARGTGGGIQYF. The DNA for the CDR3 is TGTGCCAGCAGCTTAGCTAGGGGTACGGGGGGTGGCATTCAGTACTTC.

This clonotype was seen a single time. V usage is TRBV15 and J usage is TRBJ2-2, with D maybe TRBD2 (5 bases). Germline V CDR1 and CDR2: LNHNV, YYDKDF (reference sequence). V lost 4 bases to trimming and J lost 1 base, with 7 bases between them. The CDR3 runs 14 residues. The CDR3 reads CATSKGGNTGELFF. The CDR3 DNA follows: TGTGCCACCAGCAAAGGAGGGAACACCGGGGAGCTGTTTTTT. Together with reference TRBV15 and TRBJ2-2, the CDR3 gives the full variable domain: DAMVIQNPRYQVTQFGKPVTLSCSQTLNHNVMYWYQQKSSQAPKLLFHYYDKDFNNEADTPDNFQSRRPNTSFCFLDIRSPGLGDTAMYLCATSKGGNTGELFFGEGSRLTVL.

V usage is TRBV27 and J usage is TRBJ2-5; D is unresolved. The J call may be wrong; the DNA end is better matched by TRBJ2-7. The CDR3 contains 13 residues. CDR1 is MNHEY and CDR2 is SMNVEV in the germline V gene (reference sequence). CDR3 sequence: CASSLDIGYEQYF. CDR3 in DNA: TGTGCCAGCAGTCTGGATATCGGTTACGAGCAGTACTTC.

The chain links TRBV5-1 to TRBJ2-5; maybe TRBD2 (6 bases). Germline V lookup: CDR1 SGHRS, CDR2 YFSETQ. Deletions cut 4 bases from V and 2 bases from J, with 18 bases between. The CDR3 contains 16 residues. CDR3 protein: CASSPEGIRSQETQYF. The CDR3 DNA follows: TGCGCCAGCAGCCCGGAGGGGATCCGCTCACAAGAGACCCAGTACTTC.

J is TRBJ2-1 and V is TRBV27; TRBD2 might be the D (7 bases). The J call is uncertain, as TRBJ2-7 better fits the DNA end. CDR1 and CDR2 (germline): MNHEY, SMNVEV (reference sequence). The CDR3 is 14 residues long. For the CDR3, the DNA is TGTGCCAGCAGTTGGGGGGGGCCCTACAATGAGCAGTACTTC. Translated: CASSWGGPYNEQYF.

This clonotype was detected only a few times. This sequence joins TRBV20-1 and TRBJ2-1; TRBD2 is a possible D gene (5 bases). Per the germline V gene, CDR1 is DFQATT and CDR2 is SNEGSKA (reference sequence). CDR3 length equals 14 residues. V lost 7 bases, J lost 7 bases, and 20 bases lay in between. The CDR3 reads CSGEGGRGGNEQFF. In DNA, the CDR3 is TGCAGTGGAGAGGGTGGAAGAGGTGGTAATGAGCAGTTCTTC.

This chain links TRBV4-1 with TRBJ2-1; 7 positions match TRBD2. The ends lost 3 bases at V and 4 bases at J; junction bases unmatched: 3. CDR3 size: 14 residues. The germline gives CDR1 MGHRA, CDR2 YSYEKL. The CDR3 loop is CASSQEGLYNEQFF. In DNA form, the CDR3 reads TGCGCCAGCAGCCAGGAGGGACTATACAATGAGCAGTTCTTC.

The V and J genes are TRBV18 and TRBJ2-7, with TRBD1 identical over 9 bases. The germline CDR1 and CDR2 sequences are KGHSH and LQKENI. V shed 5 bases and J 6 bases; nucleotides not matched to a gene: 5. The CDR3 covers 13 residues. CDR3 region: CASSWTGDSEQYF. The CDR3 DNA sequence: TGTGCCAGCTCATGGACAGGGGATTCCGAGCAGTACTTC.

The chain recombines TRBV27 with TRBJ2-5, with TRBD1 as a possible D gene (6 bases). Germline CDR1 and CDR2: MNHEY and SMNVEV (reference sequence). CDR3 size: 13 residues. The V gene lost 6 bases and the J gene lost 4 bases, with 12 bases spanning the gap. This CDR3 is CASSRSGAETQYF. CDR3 nucleotides: TGTGCCAGCAGCCGATCAGGGGCAGAGACCCAGTACTTC.

V is TRBV9 and J is TRBJ2-1; weak D call: TRBD1 (5 bases). Trimming stripped 0 bases from V and 10 bases from J, with 14 bases between. Germline V gene data show CDR1 as SGDLS and CDR2 as YYNGEE. The length of the CDR3 is 14 residues. This CDR3 is CASSVGQGLKEQFF. The CDR3 bases are TGTGCCAGCAGCGTAGGCCAGGGATTGAAAGAGCAGTTCTTC.

In this sample, this clonotype turned up a few times. The genes are TRBV7-9 and TRBJ2-5; a weak D match, TRBD1 (6 bases). The germline V gene encodes CDR1 SEHNR and CDR2 FQNEAQ (reference sequence). The CDR3 is made up of 14 amino acids. Trimming took off 4 bases at V and 2 bases at J, with 11 bases between the two ends. This CDR3 is CASSSGQKQETQYF. DNA for the CDR3: TGTGCCAGCAGCTCCGGACAGAAACAAGAGACCCAGTACTTC.

The chain combines TRBV27 with TRBJ2-3; 15 bases match TRBD2. With V trimmed by 5 bases and J by 1 base, 4 bases remained unmatched. The CDR3 has 17 residues. In germline, CDR1 is MNHEY, CDR2 SMNVEV (reference sequence). CDR3: CASSVRTSGRGTDTQYF. The CDR3 DNA sequence: TGTGCCAGCAGTGTCCGGACTAGCGGGAGGGGCACAGATACGCAGTATTTT.